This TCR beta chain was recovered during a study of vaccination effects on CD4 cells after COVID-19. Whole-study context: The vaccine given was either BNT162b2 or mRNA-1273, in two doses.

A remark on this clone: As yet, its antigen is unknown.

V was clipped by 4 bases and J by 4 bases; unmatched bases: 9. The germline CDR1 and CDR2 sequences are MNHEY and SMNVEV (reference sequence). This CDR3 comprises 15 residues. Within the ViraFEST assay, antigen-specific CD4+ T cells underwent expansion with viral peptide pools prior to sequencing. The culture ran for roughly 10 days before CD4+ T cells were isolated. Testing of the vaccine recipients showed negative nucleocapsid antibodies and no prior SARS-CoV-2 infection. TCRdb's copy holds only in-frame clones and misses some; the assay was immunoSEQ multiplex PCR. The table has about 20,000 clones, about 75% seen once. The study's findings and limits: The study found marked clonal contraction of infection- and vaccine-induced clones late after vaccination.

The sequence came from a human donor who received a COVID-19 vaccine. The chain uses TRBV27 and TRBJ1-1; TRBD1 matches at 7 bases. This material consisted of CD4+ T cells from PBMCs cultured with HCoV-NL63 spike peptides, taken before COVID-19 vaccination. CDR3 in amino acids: CASSSYKGAVTEAFF. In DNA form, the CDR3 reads TGTGCCAGCAGTTCATATAAGGGGGCGGTCACTGAAGCTTTCTTT.